Presented here are 10 T cell receptor beta chains from one specimen sequenced in a study of response to subunit inactivated influenza vaccine. TCRdb reprocessed the RT-PCR reads via MiXCR and lists one record per CDR3 protein. Found here are 450,000 to 500,000 distinct CDR3 sequences, 9.5% to 12% of them singletons; the top ten hold less than 15%. Material: PBMCs from blood, obtained roughly 46 days after vaccination. These receptors came from a man aged 50 or older who received an inactivated influenza vaccine.

This chain connects TRBV28 to TRBJ1-2; D possibly corresponds to TRBD1 (6 bases). CDR1 is MDHEN, CDR2 SYDVKM, per germline. This CDR3 region has 11 residues. Trimming removed 5 bases at V and 7 bases at J, with 8 bases between. The CDR3 loop is CASSGQSGYTF. CDR3 bases: TGTGCCAGCAGTGGACAGTCTGGCTACACCTTC.

V is TRBV7-9 and J is TRBJ2-2; D gene uncertain. The CDR3 is made up of 15 amino acids. Trimming removed 4 bases at V and 5 bases at J, with 14 bases between. In germline, CDR1 is SEHNR, CDR2 FQNEAQ (reference sequence). The CDR3: CASSSVTIRTGELFF. Written as DNA, the CDR3 is TGTGCCAGCAGCTCGGTGACAATTAGGACCGGGGAGCTGTTTTTT.

This clonotype was seen repeatedly, ten times or more. This chain connects TRBV7-2 to TRBJ2-1; D assignment may be TRBD1 or TRBD2 (5 bases each). The germline V and J ends were trimmed by 2 bases and 9 bases, with 8 bases remaining between them. The CDR3 consists of 12 residues. Germline CDR1 reads SGHTA; CDR2 reads FQGNSA. The CDR3 spells CASSLLGTEQFF. In DNA form, the CDR3 reads TGTGCCAGCAGCTTATTAGGGACTGAGCAGTTCTTC. Drawing the rest from reference TRBV7-2 and TRBJ2-1, the complete variable domain is GAGVSQSPSNKVTEKGKDVELRCDPISGHTALYWYRQSLGQGLEFLIYFQGNSAPDKSGLPSDRFSAERTGGSVSTLTIQRTQQEDSAVYLCASSLLGTEQFFGPGTRLTVL.

This chain uses TRBV6-1 with TRBJ2-3, with D possibly being TRBD2 (6 bases). The CDR3 is 14 residues long. The germline V and J ends were trimmed by 7 bases and 2 bases, with 13 bases remaining between them. From germline, CDR1 is MNHNS and CDR2 SASEGT. CDR3 amino acids: CASTREWTTDTQYF. DNA of the CDR3: TGTGCCAGCACCCGGGAGTGGACCACAGATACGCAGTATTTT.

The V call is TRBV30, the J call TRBJ2-2; either TRBD1 or TRBD2 may fit D (5 bases each). The CDR3 is 18 residues long. The V end lost 3 bases, the J end lost 1 base, and 21 bases lay between the germline ends. Germline V CDR1 and CDR2: GTSNPN, SVGIG (reference sequence). DNA of the CDR3: TGTGCCTGGAGCAGCCGGGGACCCCTTCGCGGGAACACCGGGGAGCTGTTTTTT. This sequence encodes CAWSSRGPLRGNTGELFF.

This clonotype was recorded at least ten times. V and J are TRBV7-6 and TRBJ2-7; 10 bases are a match to TRBD1. Per the germline V gene, CDR1 is SGHVS and CDR2 is FNYEAQ. This CDR3 contains 16 residues. The junction had 4 bases not matched to a gene; V was cut back by 0 bases and J by 2 bases. The CDR3 DNA follows: TGTGCCAGCAGCTTAGCGCCTGGGACAGGGGCCTACGAGCAGTACTTC. Encoded protein: CASSLAPGTGAYEQYF. The full variable domain, completed using reference TRBV7-6 and TRBJ2-7, is GAGVSQSPRYKVTKRGQDVALRCDPISGHVSLYWYRQALGQGPEFLTYFNYEAQQDKSGLPNDRFSAERPEGSISTLTIQRTEQRDSAMYRCASSLAPGTGAYEQYFGPGTRLTVT.

This clonotype was found a few times. This rearrangement joins TRBV11-2 to TRBJ2-1; D perhaps matches TRBD2 (7 bases). This CDR3 is built from 17 residues. Germline V gives CDR1 SGHAT, CDR2 FQNNGV. Trimming stripped 5 bases from V and 0 bases from J, with 17 bases between. The CDR3 sequence is CASSPGRGGSSYNEQFF. The CDR3 nucleotides read TGTGCCAGCAGCCCCGGAAGGGGGGGGAGCTCCTACAATGAGCAGTTCTTC. Looking up the rest from reference TRBV11-2 and TRBJ2-1 gives the full variable domain: EAGVAQSPRYKIIEKRQSVAFWCNPISGHATLYWYQQILGQGPKLLIQFQNNGVVDDSQLPKDRFSAERLKGVDSTLKIQPAKLEDSAVYLCASSPGRGGSSYNEQFFGPGTRLTVL.

This chain links TRBV6-2 or TRBV6-3 with TRBJ2-7; TRBD2 matches 10 bases. After removal of 7 bases from V and 7 bases from J, the junction contained 10 bases not matched to a gene. Per germline, CDR1 MNHEY and CDR2 SVGEGT. This CDR3 spans 14 amino acids. The CDR3 DNA reads as TGTGCCAGCACTCTAGCGGGGGCCCAGGGTGAGCAGTACTTC. Residues: CASTLAGAQGEQYF.

This clonotype was recorded at least ten times. V gene TRBV24-1 combines with J gene TRBJ2-3; D unresolved. Trimming shortened V by 5 bases and J by 0 bases, and 5 bases separated the two germline ends. In germline, CDR1 is KGHDR, CDR2 SFDVKD. This CDR3 is built from 13 residues. The CDR3 nucleotides are TGTGCCACCAGTGCTATGAGCACAGATACGCAGTATTTT. It translates to CATSAMSTDTQYF.

This clonotype was observed a few times. The chain joins TRBV12-3 or TRBV12-4 to TRBJ2-3; weak D call: TRBD2 (6 bases). Trimming took off 3 bases at V and 2 bases at J, with 15 bases between the two ends. The CDR3 is 16 amino acids. CDR3 DNA sequence: TGTGCCAGCAGTTTGTGGCGGGGATTCGACACAGATACGCAGTATTTT. This translates into CASSLWRGFDTDTQYF.